Following are 17 T cell receptor beta chains from one sample sequenced in a study of prognosis after radiotherapy for stage I lung cancer. Amplification of TCR beta CDR3 from genomic DNA used two-round multiplex PCR. Used in first-round PCR were primers specific to each TRBV and TRBJ gene. TCRdb called the multiplex PCR reads again in MiXCR, with one record for every CDR3 protein. The data hold more than 20,000 distinct CDR3 sequences, with roughly 44% observed a single time. The sample in question was PBMCs, obtained before or after stereotactic body radiation therapy (not recorded which). Source of these receptors: a donor aged 50 or older with non-small cell lung cancer.

This clonotype was found a few times. A much larger clonotype is one base distant, so this may be a read error. V and J are TRBV12-3 or TRBV12-4 and TRBJ1-1; the D gene is possibly TRBD1 (5 bases). Trimming stripped 4 bases from V and 6 bases from J, with 9 bases between. CDR3 size: 12 residues. CDR3: CASSSRGAEAFF. The CDR3 DNA is TGTGCCAGCAGTTCACGGGGGGCTGAAGCTTTCTTT.

About this clonotype itself: A single base is all that separates this from a far larger clone, so a read error is likely. This chain connects TRBV6-1 to TRBJ2-2; no reliable D call. Germline CDR1 reads MNHNS; CDR2 reads SASEGT. The CDR3 loop spans 13 amino acids. CDR3 sequence: CAISDSPRGELFF. The CDR3 DNA is TGTGCCATCAGTGACTCACCGCGCGGGGAGCTGTTTTTT.

As concerns this clonotype: A read error may produce the germline difference seen at one junction end. V usage is TRBV6-2 or TRBV6-3 and J usage is TRBJ2-2; unclear D gene. The CDR3 runs to 16 residues. Germline V gene lookup returns CDR1 MNHEY and CDR2 SVGEGT. CDR3 residues: CASSAPGSSNTWELFF. The CDR3, as DNA: TGTGCCAGCAGCGCACCGGGCAGCTCTAACACCTGGGAGCTGTTTTTT.

The V and J genes are TRBV28 and TRBJ2-7, with 8 positions matching TRBD1. The CDR3 runs 15 residues. Trimming removed 6 bases from V and 3 bases from J; junction bases left unmatched: 10. CDR1 and CDR2 (germline): MDHEN, SYDVKM. The CDR3 reads CASSLGRTGGYEQYF. The CDR3 coding sequence is TGTGCCAGCAGCCTCGGGCGTACAGGGGGCTACGAGCAGTACTTC.

This clonotype was seen repeatedly, ten times or more. This chain joins TRBV4-1 and TRBJ2-4; D is possibly TRBD1 (6 bases). Germline CDR1 and CDR2: MGHRA and YSYEKL. The V gene lost 5 bases and the J gene lost 9 bases, with 17 bases spanning the gap. This CDR3 region has 14 residues. In nucleotides, the CDR3 is TGCGCCAGCAGCGACAAAGGGGGTAGTGGCATTCAGTACTTC. It specifies CASSDKGGSGIQYF.

This clonotype was detected ten times or more. This sequence joins TRBV24-1 and TRBJ2-1, with 9 nucleotides matching TRBD1. J gave up 7 bases and V 10 bases, and 7 bases lay outside the gene matches. Germline V gene sequence: CDR1 KGHDR, CDR2 SFDVKD. This CDR3 spans 13 amino acids. The DNA of the CDR3 is TGTGCCACTTCCGGGACAGGGATTAATGAGCAGTTCTTC. Translation gives CATSGTGINEQFF.

The chain combines TRBV27 with TRBJ2-1; perhaps TRBD2 as D (5 bases). Germline V gene lookup returns CDR1 MNHEY and CDR2 SMNVEV (reference sequence). The CDR3 spans 15 residues. Between the trimmed V and J ends, which lost 8 bases and 6 bases, there was a span of 20 bases. CDR3 DNA sequence: TGTGCCAGCGAGAGGGCAGCGGTTTCATTCAATGAGCAGTTCTTC. It is translated as CASERAAVSFNEQFF.

This chain links TRBV27 with TRBJ2-7, with 7 nucleotides matching TRBD1. CDR3 length equals 15 residues. J was trimmed by 5 bases and V by 9 bases; bases with no gene match: 16. Germline CDR1 is MNHEY and CDR2 is SMNVEV (reference sequence). The CDR3 sequence is CASKRREQGWHEQYF. In DNA, the CDR3 is TGTGCCAGTAAACGGCGCGAACAGGGGTGGCACGAGCAGTACTTC.

Turning to this clonotype: The germline gene is not matched at one end of the junction; a read error may be the cause. The chain is built from TRBV2 and TRBJ1-2; TRBD1 might be the D (5 bases). The length of the CDR3 is 11 residues. From germline, CDR1 is SNHLY and CDR2 FYNNEI. Here the CDR3 reads CASSGGDGHTF. The CDR3 bases are TGTGCCAGCAGTGGAGGGGATGGCCACACCTTC.

As to this clonotype: A far larger clone differs by one base, so this is likely a read error. The V call is TRBV6-1, the J call TRBJ2-3; 8 bases agree with TRBD2. This CDR3 is 13 amino acids long. Losses at the gene ends were 10 bases for V and 6 bases for J; bases not matched to a gene: 9. Germline CDR1 is MNHNS and CDR2 is SASEGT. For the CDR3, the DNA is TGTGCCATCTCTGGGCGGGAGGCCGATACGCAGTATTTT. Translation gives CAISGREADTQYF.

Details on this clonotype: One junction end disagrees with the germline gene, perhaps due to a read error. The rearrangement uses TRBV11-3 and TRBJ2-7; 8 bases line up with TRBD1. Germline CDR1 reads SGHNT; CDR2 reads YENEEA. The CDR3 has 14 amino acids. In DNA form, the CDR3 reads TGTTCCAGCAGCGTCCGGGACAGGACCTACGAGCAGCACTTC. This gives the protein CSSSVRDRTYEQHF.

The J gene is TRBJ1-5, the V gene TRBV28; D is ambiguous. Trimming stripped 6 bases from V and 3 bases from J, with 12 bases between. The CDR3 loop spans 14 amino acids. The germline CDR1 and CDR2 sequences are MDHEN and SYDVKM. In DNA form, the CDR3 reads TGTGCCAGCAGGGCTTACAGAGACAATCAGCCCCAGCATTTT. As protein: CASRAYRDNQPQHF.

A remark on this clonotype: The junction departs from germline at one end; a sequencing error may be responsible. The V gene is TRBV3-1, the J gene TRBJ1-2; no firm D call. Per germline, CDR1 LGHDT and CDR2 YNNKEL (reference sequence). The CDR3 loop spans 15 amino acids. CDR3 DNA: TGTGCCAGCAGCCAAGTCACGGGGTCCGGCTATGGATACACCTTC. The encoded protein is CASSQVTGSGYGYTF.

This clonotype was counted ten times or more. V usage is TRBV19 and J usage is TRBJ1-4; 7 nucleotides align to TRBD1. This CDR3 spans 14 amino acids. J lost 7 bases, V lost 5 bases, and 7 bases had no gene match. In germline, CDR1 is LNHDA, CDR2 SQIVND (reference sequence). Here the CDR3 DNA reads TGTGCCAGTAGTCCGGGACAGCAGTTTGAAAAACTGTTTTTT. Its translation is CASSPGQQFEKLFF.

In regard to this clonotype: A far bigger clonotype differs at one base, so this is likely a read error. This chain connects TRBV6-1 to TRBJ2-3; a possible D gene is TRBD1 (5 bases). The germline CDR1 and CDR2 sequences are MNHNS and SASEGT. The CDR3 covers 14 residues. CDR3 region: CASSDSDSTYTQYF. The CDR3 coding sequence is TGTGCCAGCAGTGACAGTGACAGCACATATACGCAGTATTTT.

This clonotype appeared many times. J is TRBJ2-7 and V is TRBV6-2 or TRBV6-3; D is unclear. The V gene lost 0 bases and the J gene lost 12 bases, with 12 bases spanning the gap. CDR1 is MNHEY and CDR2 is SVGEGT in the germline V gene. CDR3 size: 12 residues. The DNA for the CDR3 is TGTGCCAGCAGTTACTCGAAGGTGGACGTGTACTTC. This sequence encodes CASSYSKVDVYF.

In the case of this clonotype: An end of the junction does not agree with germline; a read error may underlie this. The rearrangement uses TRBV27 and TRBJ1-3; tentative D call: TRBD1 (5 bases). The CDR3 is 15 amino acids. CDR1 and CDR2 (germline): MNHEY, SMNVEV (reference sequence). CDR3 sequence: CASSLQVLSGNTIYF. The CDR3 DNA follows: TGTGCCAGTAGTTTACAGGTCCTCTCTGGAAACACCATATATTTT.